A selection of T cell receptor beta chains follows, all from one sample in a study of cytomegalovirus exposure and HLA in healthy donors. Using immunoSEQ multiplex PCR, the repertoire was profiled, and TCRdb retains in-frame clones only, with some absent. The table lists roughly 160,000 clones, approximately 80% of them singletons. Sequencing was done on a sample of PBMCs. All receptors come from a woman between 25 and 40 years old in good health and CMV-seronegative. Both conserved end residues are part of each CDR3. Each record gives: clone size, V gene, J gene, CDR3 length, D gene, CDR3 protein, CDR3 DNA. A D gene is named only where the DNA matches it firmly. The size entry is marked missing in some rows and otherwise reads once, few, many or a size class.

clone_size: -
v_call: TRBV9
j_call: TRBJ1-2
cdr3_length: 11
d_call: -
cdr3_aa: CASSHRDGYTF
cdr3_nt: TGTGCCAGCAGCCACAGGGATGGCTACACCTTC

clone_size: -
v_call: TRBV28
j_call: TRBJ2-5
cdr3_length: 14
d_call: TRBD2
cdr3_aa: CASREGGRAETQYF
cdr3_nt: TGTGCCAGCCGGGAGGGGGGGCGCGCGGAGACCCAGTACTTC

clone_size: -
v_call: TRBV5-4
j_call: TRBJ2-5
cdr3_length: 16
d_call: TRBD2
cdr3_aa: CASSIGGASGSAGQYF
cdr3_nt: TGTGCCAGCAGCATTGGGGGGGCTAGCGGGAGTGCGGGGCAGTACTTC

clone_size: -
v_call: TRBV4-3
j_call: TRBJ2-3
cdr3_length: 15
d_call: -
cdr3_aa: CASSHTSYNTDTQYF
cdr3_nt: TGCGCCAGCAGCCATACTAGCTACAATACAGATACGCAGTATTTT

clone_size: once
v_call: TRBV29-1
j_call: TRBJ2-7
cdr3_length: 15
d_call: -
cdr3_aa: CSVRGGRADLYEQYF
cdr3_nt: TGCAGCGTCCGAGGGGGTCGGGCGGATCTCTACGAGCAGTACTTC

clone_size: -
v_call: TRBV4-2
j_call: TRBJ1-2
cdr3_length: 15
d_call: -
cdr3_aa: CASSQDYRGLNGYTF
cdr3_nt: TGTGCCAGCAGCCAAGATTATCGGGGTTTAAACGGCTACACCTTC

clone_size: -
v_call: TRBV5-1
j_call: TRBJ2-5
cdr3_length: 14
d_call: -
cdr3_aa: CASSLAGQGETQYF
cdr3_nt: TGCGCCAGCAGCTTGGCCGGGCAGGGAGAGACCCAGTACTTC

clone_size: -
v_call: TRBV5-4
j_call: TRBJ2-7
cdr3_length: 16
d_call: TRBD2
cdr3_aa: CASSNRVASGAYEQYF
cdr3_nt: TGTGCCAGCAGCAACCGGGTGGCTAGCGGAGCCTACGAGCAGTACTTC

clone_size: -
v_call: TRBV7-9
j_call: TRBJ2-7
cdr3_length: 13
d_call: TRBD1
cdr3_aa: CASSFYGQGGQYF
cdr3_nt: TGTGCCAGCAGCTTCTACGGACAGGGGGGGCAGTACTTC

clone_size: -
v_call: TRBV19
j_call: TRBJ2-1
cdr3_length: 13
d_call: TRBD2
cdr3_aa: CASTGGGGLEQFF
cdr3_nt: TGTGCCAGTACTGGCGGGGGGGGACTTGAGCAGTTCTTC

clone_size: -
v_call: TRBV19
j_call: TRBJ1-1
cdr3_length: 14
d_call: TRBD1
cdr3_aa: CASSMQGANTEAFF
cdr3_nt: TGTGCCAGTAGTATGCAGGGGGCGAACACTGAAGCTTTCTTT

clone_size: -
v_call: TRBV5-1
j_call: TRBJ2-3
cdr3_length: 14
d_call: -
cdr3_aa: CASSSGQEGDTQYF
cdr3_nt: TGCGCCAGCAGCTCAGGACAGGAGGGAGATACGCAGTATTTT

clone_size: -
v_call: TRBV7-9
j_call: TRBJ2-7
cdr3_length: 15
d_call: TRBD1
cdr3_aa: CASSPVGDRGYEQYF
cdr3_nt: TGTGCCAGCAGCCCCGTCGGGGACAGGGGATACGAGCAGTACTTC

clone_size: -
v_call: TRBV7-9
j_call: TRBJ1-2
cdr3_length: 15
d_call: TRBD1
cdr3_aa: CASSFTTGVNYGYTF
cdr3_nt: TGTGCCAGCAGCTTTACTACAGGGGTTAACTATGGCTACACCTTC

clone_size: -
v_call: TRBV4-1
j_call: TRBJ2-1
cdr3_length: 17
d_call: TRBD2
cdr3_aa: CASRQRLAANSYNEQFF
cdr3_nt: TGCGCCAGCAGGCAAAGACTAGCGGCCAACTCCTACAATGAGCAGTTCTTC

clone_size: -
v_call: TRBV7-9
j_call: TRBJ1-3
cdr3_length: 13
d_call: -
cdr3_aa: CASSPKRGNTIYF
cdr3_nt: TGTGCCAGCAGTCCTAAACGAGGAAACACCATATATTTT

clone_size: -
v_call: TRBV5-1
j_call: TRBJ1-2
cdr3_length: 14
d_call: TRBD1
cdr3_aa: CASRLDRAANGYTF
cdr3_nt: TGCGCCAGCAGGCTAGACAGGGCGGCGAATGGCTACACCTTC

clone_size: -
v_call: TRBV5-6
j_call: TRBJ2-5
cdr3_length: 17
d_call: TRBD2
cdr3_aa: CASSTPGLAGNQETQYF
cdr3_nt: TGTGCCAGCAGCACCCCGGGACTAGCGGGTAATCAAGAGACCCAGTACTTC

clone_size: -
v_call: TRBV6-1
j_call: TRBJ2-1
cdr3_length: 15
d_call: -
cdr3_aa: CASSPHSRVENEQFF
cdr3_nt: TGTGCCAGCAGTCCTCACTCCCGGGTTGAAAATGAGCAGTTCTTC

clone_size: -
v_call: TRBV7-6
j_call: TRBJ2-5
cdr3_length: 17
d_call: TRBD2
cdr3_aa: CASSLEGAGDYFQTQYF
cdr3_nt: TGTGCCAGCAGCTTAGAAGGAGCGGGGGACTACTTTCAGACCCAGTACTTC

clone_size: -
v_call: TRBV5-6
j_call: TRBJ2-3
cdr3_length: 15
d_call: TRBD1
cdr3_aa: CASSLPRGITDTQYF
cdr3_nt: TGTGCCAGCAGCCTCCCCAGGGGGATCACAGATACGCAGTATTTT

clone_size: -
v_call: TRBV19
j_call: TRBJ1-1
cdr3_length: 15
d_call: TRBD1
cdr3_aa: CASRKSRGLVTEAFF
cdr3_nt: TGTGCCAGTAGGAAATCAAGGGGGCTGGTCACTGAAGCTTTCTTT

clone_size: -
v_call: TRBV30
j_call: TRBJ1-5
cdr3_length: 11
d_call: -
cdr3_aa: CAWSFGGPQHF
cdr3_nt: TGTGCCTGGAGTTTCGGGGGGCCCCAGCATTTT

clone_size: -
v_call: TRBV7-9
j_call: TRBJ2-5
cdr3_length: 16
d_call: -
cdr3_aa: CASSRQDFASKETQYF
cdr3_nt: TGTGCCAGCAGCCGCCAGGACTTCGCGAGTAAAGAGACCCAGTACTTC

clone_size: -
v_call: TRBV30
j_call: TRBJ1-5
cdr3_length: 15
d_call: TRBD1
cdr3_aa: CAWSSGTGGSQPQHF
cdr3_nt: TGTGCCTGGAGCTCCGGGACAGGGGGGTCTCAGCCCCAGCATTTT

clone_size: -
v_call: TRBV27
j_call: TRBJ2-3
cdr3_length: 17
d_call: TRBD2
cdr3_aa: CASSPLRAGGPTDTQYF
cdr3_nt: TGTGCCAGCAGTCCCCTCCGAGCGGGGGGACCCACAGATACGCAGTATTTT

clone_size: once
v_call: TRBV29-1
j_call: TRBJ2-1
cdr3_length: 12
d_call: -
cdr3_aa: CSVEVLRDEQFF
cdr3_nt: TGCAGCGTTGAAGTTCTTCGGGATGAGCAGTTCTTC

clone_size: -
v_call: TRBV9
j_call: TRBJ1-2
cdr3_length: 16
d_call: TRBD1
cdr3_aa: CASSVASLDRAAGYTF
cdr3_nt: TGTGCCAGCAGCGTAGCCTCCTTGGACAGGGCGGCTGGCTACACCTTC

clone_size: -
v_call: TRBV6-1
j_call: TRBJ1-5
cdr3_length: 14
d_call: -
cdr3_aa: CASSAGAADQPQHF
cdr3_nt: TGTGCCAGCAGTGCAGGGGCAGCCGATCAGCCCCAGCATTTT

clone_size: few
v_call: TRBV18
j_call: TRBJ1-5
cdr3_length: 13
d_call: TRBD1
cdr3_aa: CASSPTGGQPQHF
cdr3_nt: TGTGCCAGCTCACCGACAGGGGGACAGCCCCAGCATTTT

clone_size: -
v_call: TRBV28
j_call: TRBJ1-2
cdr3_length: 15
d_call: TRBD1
cdr3_aa: CASSDTGTALSGYTF
cdr3_nt: TGTGCCAGCAGTGACACCGGGACAGCGCTATCTGGCTACACCTTC

clone_size: -
v_call: TRBV19
j_call: TRBJ1-5
cdr3_length: 16
d_call: TRBD1
cdr3_aa: CATLQGTGLSNQPQHF
cdr3_nt: TGTGCCACCTTACAGGGGACAGGGTTGAGCAATCAGCCCCAGCATTTT

clone_size: -
v_call: TRBV3-2
j_call: TRBJ1-3
cdr3_length: 9
d_call: -
cdr3_aa: CAKGDTIYF
cdr3_nt: TGTGCCAAAGGGGACACCATATATTTT

clone_size: -
v_call: TRBV19
j_call: TRBJ1-1
cdr3_length: 13
d_call: -
cdr3_aa: CASSTQGFTEAFF
cdr3_nt: TGTGCCAGTAGTACACAGGGTTTCACTGAAGCTTTCTTT

clone_size: -
v_call: TRBV7-3
j_call: TRBJ1-1
cdr3_length: 16
d_call: -
cdr3_aa: CASSLRGGRGNTEAFF
cdr3_nt: TGTGCCAGCAGCTTGCGGGGGGGGCGGGGGAACACTGAAGCTTTCTTT

clone_size: -
v_call: TRBV11-2
j_call: TRBJ2-7
cdr3_length: 13
d_call: -
cdr3_aa: CASSPWRGYEQYF
cdr3_nt: TGTGCCAGCAGCCCATGGAGGGGCTACGAGCAGTACTTC

clone_size: -
v_call: TRBV11-1
j_call: TRBJ2-5
cdr3_length: 13
d_call: TRBD2
cdr3_aa: CASSRAGEETQYF
cdr3_nt: TGTGCCAGCAGCCGGGCGGGAGAGGAGACCCAGTACTTC

clone_size: -
v_call: TRBV2
j_call: TRBJ1-5
cdr3_length: 16
d_call: -
cdr3_aa: CASSEALRALRQPQHF
cdr3_nt: TGTGCCAGCAGTGAAGCGCTTCGAGCCCTGCGTCAGCCCCAGCATTTT

clone_size: -
v_call: TRBV9
j_call: TRBJ2-5
cdr3_length: 17
d_call: TRBD2
cdr3_aa: CASSVGASGSLGETQYF
cdr3_nt: TGTGCCAGCAGCGTAGGCGCTAGCGGGAGTTTAGGAGAGACCCAGTACTTC

clone_size: -
v_call: TRBV11-2
j_call: TRBJ2-3
cdr3_length: 15
d_call: TRBD1
cdr3_aa: CASATGTGVSRTQYF
cdr3_nt: TGTGCCAGCGCAACCGGGACAGGGGTTAGCAGGACGCAGTATTTT

clone_size: -
v_call: TRBV5-1
j_call: TRBJ1-2
cdr3_length: 15
d_call: TRBD1
cdr3_aa: CASSPDRGASYGYPF
cdr3_nt: TGCGCCAGCAGCCCGGACAGGGGGGCCTCCTATGGCTACCCCTTC

clone_size: -
v_call: TRBV6-5
j_call: TRBJ1-2
cdr3_length: 14
d_call: -
cdr3_aa: CASRQTEISSGYTF
cdr3_nt: TGTGCCAGCAGACAGACAGAGATATCTAGTGGCTACACCTTC

clone_size: few
v_call: TRBV5-6
j_call: TRBJ2-7
cdr3_length: 15
d_call: TRBD2
cdr3_aa: CASSSPREDLNEQYF
cdr3_nt: TGTGCCAGCAGCTCCCCGCGGGAGGACCTCAATGAGCAGTACTTC

clone_size: -
v_call: TRBV19
j_call: TRBJ2-7
cdr3_length: 13
d_call: -
cdr3_aa: CASSPGGLVEQYF
cdr3_nt: TGTGCCAGTAGTCCAGGGGGGCTCGTAGAGCAGTACTTC

clone_size: -
v_call: TRBV7-9
j_call: TRBJ2-3
cdr3_length: 15
d_call: -
cdr3_aa: CASSLFQTGTDTQYF
cdr3_nt: TGTGCCAGCAGCTTATTCCAAACAGGGACCGATACGCAGTATTTT

clone_size: -
v_call: TRBV5-4
j_call: TRBJ1-4
cdr3_length: 13
d_call: -
cdr3_aa: CASNYAGREKLFF
cdr3_nt: TGTGCCAGCAATTACGCAGGCCGGGAAAAACTGTTTTTT

clone_size: -
v_call: TRBV5-4
j_call: TRBJ1-2
cdr3_length: 13
d_call: -
cdr3_aa: CASSRQSSYGYTF
cdr3_nt: TGTGCCAGCAGCCGACAAAGCTCCTATGGCTACACCTTC

clone_size: few
v_call: TRBV15
j_call: TRBJ2-7
cdr3_length: 16
d_call: TRBD1
cdr3_aa: CATSRRWTGGNYEQYF
cdr3_nt: TGTGCCACCAGCAGACGCTGGACAGGGGGCAACTACGAGCAGTACTTC

clone_size: -
v_call: TRBV7-9
j_call: TRBJ1-4
cdr3_length: 17
d_call: TRBD1
cdr3_aa: CASSEDRGDGTNEKLFF
cdr3_nt: TGTGCCAGCAGCGAAGACAGGGGAGACGGAACTAATGAAAAACTGTTTTTT

clone_size: -
v_call: TRBV19
j_call: TRBJ1-5
cdr3_length: 16
d_call: -
cdr3_aa: CASSINQGSSNQPQHF
cdr3_nt: TGTGCCAGTAGTATAAATCAGGGCAGTAGCAATCAGCCCCAGCATTTT

clone_size: -
v_call: TRBV5-1
j_call: TRBJ1-2
cdr3_length: 13
d_call: TRBD1
cdr3_aa: CASSSGTGDGYTF
cdr3_nt: TGCGCCAGCAGCAGCGGGACAGGGGATGGCTACACCTTC